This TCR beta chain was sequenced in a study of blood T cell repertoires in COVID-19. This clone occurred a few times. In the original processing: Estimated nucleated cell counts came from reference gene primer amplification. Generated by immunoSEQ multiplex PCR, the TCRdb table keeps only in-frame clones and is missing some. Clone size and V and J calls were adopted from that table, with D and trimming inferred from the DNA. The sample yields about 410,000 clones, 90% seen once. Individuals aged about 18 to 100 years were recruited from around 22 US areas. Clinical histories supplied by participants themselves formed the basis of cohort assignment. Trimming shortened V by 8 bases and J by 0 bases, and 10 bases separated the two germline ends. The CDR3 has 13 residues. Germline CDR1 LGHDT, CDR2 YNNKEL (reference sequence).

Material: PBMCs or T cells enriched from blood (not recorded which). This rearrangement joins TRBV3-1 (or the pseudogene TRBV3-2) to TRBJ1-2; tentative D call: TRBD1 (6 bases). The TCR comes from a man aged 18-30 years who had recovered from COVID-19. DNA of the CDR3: TGTGCCAGCGGCAGGGGAGCTAACTATGGCTACACCTTC. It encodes CASGRGANYGYTF.